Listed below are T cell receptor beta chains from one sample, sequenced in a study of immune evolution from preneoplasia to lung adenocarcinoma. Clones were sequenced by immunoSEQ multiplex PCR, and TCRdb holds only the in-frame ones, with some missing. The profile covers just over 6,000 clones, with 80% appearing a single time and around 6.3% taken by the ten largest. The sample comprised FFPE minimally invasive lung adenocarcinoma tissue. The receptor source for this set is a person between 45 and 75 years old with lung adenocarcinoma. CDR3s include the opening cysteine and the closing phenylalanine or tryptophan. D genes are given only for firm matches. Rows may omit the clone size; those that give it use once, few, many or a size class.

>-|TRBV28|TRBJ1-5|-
CASRDSGDQPQHF
TGTGCCAGCAGGGATTCGGGGGATCAGCCCCAGCATTTT
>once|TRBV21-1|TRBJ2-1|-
CASSRHTGTGHYNEQFF
TGTGCCAGCAGCAGGCACACCGGGACAGGACACTACAATGAGCAGTTCTTC
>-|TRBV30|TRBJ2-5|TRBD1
CAFLLAGGQETQYF
TGTGCCTTCCTGCTGGCAGGGGGTCAAGAGACCCAGTACTTC
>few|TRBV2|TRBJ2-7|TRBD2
CASTHAGSSGSGSYEQYF
TGTGCCAGCACCCATGCCGGGTCTAGCGGGAGTGGGTCCTACGAGCAGTACTTC
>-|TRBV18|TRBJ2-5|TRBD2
CASSPLAGPGQETQYF
TGTGCCAGCTCACCCTTAGCGGGACCGGGGCAAGAGACCCAGTACTTC
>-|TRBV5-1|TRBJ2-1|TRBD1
CASSSPTLRQGSYNEQFF
TGCGCCAGCAGCTCCCCCACTCTTCGACAGGGGAGTTACAATGAGCAGTTCTTC
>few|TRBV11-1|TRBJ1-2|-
CASSLADKANYGYTF
TGTGCCAGCAGCTTAGCGGACAAAGCTAACTATGGCTACACCTTC
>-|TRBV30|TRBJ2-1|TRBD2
CASKWASGRRSEQFF
TGTGCCTCGAAGTGGGCTAGCGGGAGGCGTAGTGAGCAGTTCTTC
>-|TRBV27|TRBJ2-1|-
CASSPRGREYEQFF
TGTGCCAGCAGTCCCCGGGGGCGGGAGTATGAGCAGTTCTTC
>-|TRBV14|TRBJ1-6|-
CASSQAAASPLHF
TGTGCCAGCAGCCAAGCCGCTGCCTCACCCCTCCACTTT
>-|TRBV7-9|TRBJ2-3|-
CASSLGQGDTQYF
TGTGCCAGCAGCTTAGGTCAGGGTGATACGCAGTATTTT
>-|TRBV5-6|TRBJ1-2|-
CASSKRTAPGYTF
TGTGCCAGCAGCAAAAGGACAGCCCCAGGCTACACCTTC
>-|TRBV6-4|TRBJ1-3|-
CASSDESRTVGNTIYF
TGTGCCAGCAGTGACGAATCACGGACAGTTGGAAACACCATATATTTT
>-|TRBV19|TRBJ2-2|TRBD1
CASSMTGVGAGELFF
TGTGCCAGTAGTATGACAGGGGTTGGCGCCGGGGAGCTGTTTTTT
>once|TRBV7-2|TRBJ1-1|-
CASSQHGGFGLNTEAFF
TGTGCCAGCAGCCAACACGGGGGTTTTGGCTTGAACACTGAAGCTTTCTTT
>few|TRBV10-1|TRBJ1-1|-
CASSSTGMNTEAFF
TGCGCCAGCAGTAGTACAGGGATGAACACTGAAGCTTTCTTT
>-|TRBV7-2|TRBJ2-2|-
CASSFLGSGELFF
TGTGCCAGCAGCTTTTTGGGTAGCGGGGAGCTGTTTTTT
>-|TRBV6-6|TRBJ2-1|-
CASTIKGENEQFF
TGTGCCAGCACCATCAAGGGGGAGAATGAGCAGTTCTTC
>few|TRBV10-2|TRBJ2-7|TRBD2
CASSYSGTTTPVDF
TGCGCCAGCAGCTACTCCGGGACTACCACCCCGGTGGACTTC
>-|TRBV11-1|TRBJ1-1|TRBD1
CASSRGLGTEAFF
TGTGCCAGCAGCAGGGGGCTGGGCACTGAAGCTTTCTTT
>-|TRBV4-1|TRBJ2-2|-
CASSQENTGELFF
TGCGCCAGCAGCCAAGAGAACACCGGGGAGCTGTTTTTT
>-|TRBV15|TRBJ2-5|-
CATSRDQETQYF
TGTGCCACCAGCAGAGACCAAGAGACCCAGTACTTC
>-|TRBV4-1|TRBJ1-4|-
CASSQDHNPTNEKLFF
TGCGCCAGCAGCCAAGACCATAACCCAACTAATGAAAAACTGTTTTTT
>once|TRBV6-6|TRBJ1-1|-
CASSPREDTEAFF
TGTGCCAGCAGTCCTAGGGAGGACACTGAAGCTTTCTTT
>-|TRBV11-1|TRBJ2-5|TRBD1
CASSLAGGETETQYF
TGTGCCAGCAGCTTAGCAGGGGGCGAGACAGAGACCCAGTACTTC
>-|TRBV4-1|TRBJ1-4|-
CASSRTGGGIEKLFF
TGCGCCAGCAGCCGTACGGGGGGGGGAATTGAAAAACTGTTTTTT
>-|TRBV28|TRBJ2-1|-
CASSLLANNNEQFF
TGTGCCAGCAGTTTATTGGCCAATAACAATGAGCAGTTCTTC
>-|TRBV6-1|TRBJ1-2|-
CASSAAESYGYTF
TGTGCCAGCAGTGCGGCAGAATCTTATGGCTACACCTTC
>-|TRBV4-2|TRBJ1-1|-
CASSQEEVMDTEAFF
TGTGCCAGCAGCCAAGAGGAAGTTATGGACACTGAAGCTTTCTTT
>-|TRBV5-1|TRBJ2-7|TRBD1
CASSPRQGVDEQYF
TGCGCCAGCAGCCCACGACAGGGCGTCGACGAGCAGTACTTC
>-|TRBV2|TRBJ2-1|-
CASSERGTVHEQFF
TGTGCCAGCAGTGAGCGGGGGACAGTCCATGAGCAGTTCTTC
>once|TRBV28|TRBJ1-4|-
CASSSRLHLGREKLFF
TGTGCCAGCAGTTCTCGACTCCACTTGGGTCGTGAAAAACTGTTTTTT
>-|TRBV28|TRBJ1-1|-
CASSSQFTEAFF
TGTGCCAGCAGTTCCCAATTCACTGAAGCTTTCTTT
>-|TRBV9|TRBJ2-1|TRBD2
CASSQRLAGDIGNEQFF
TGTGCCAGCAGCCAAAGACTAGCGGGGGATATCGGAAATGAGCAGTTCTTC
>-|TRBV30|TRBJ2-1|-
CAWSVSPALQGNEQFF
TGTGCCTGGAGTGTATCTCCCGCGCTACAAGGTAATGAGCAGTTCTTC
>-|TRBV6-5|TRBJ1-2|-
CASSSSTGTYYGYTF
TGTGCCAGCAGTTCGTCTACCGGGACCTACTATGGCTACACCTTC
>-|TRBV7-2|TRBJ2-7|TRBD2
CASTGTSGSQQYF
TGTGCCAGCACCGGGACTAGCGGGAGCCAGCAGTACTTC
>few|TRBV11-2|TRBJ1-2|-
CASSSGTGSRGYGYTF
TGTGCCAGCAGCTCCGGCACGGGGAGCAGAGGCTATGGCTACACCTTC
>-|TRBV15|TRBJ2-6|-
CATSTGSGANVLTF
TGTGCCACCAGCACAGGCTCTGGGGCCAACGTCCTGACTTTC
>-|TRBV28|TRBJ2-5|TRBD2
CASSPRLREPQETQYF
TGTGCCAGCAGTCCAAGGCTGCGGGAGCCCCAAGAGACCCAGTACTTC